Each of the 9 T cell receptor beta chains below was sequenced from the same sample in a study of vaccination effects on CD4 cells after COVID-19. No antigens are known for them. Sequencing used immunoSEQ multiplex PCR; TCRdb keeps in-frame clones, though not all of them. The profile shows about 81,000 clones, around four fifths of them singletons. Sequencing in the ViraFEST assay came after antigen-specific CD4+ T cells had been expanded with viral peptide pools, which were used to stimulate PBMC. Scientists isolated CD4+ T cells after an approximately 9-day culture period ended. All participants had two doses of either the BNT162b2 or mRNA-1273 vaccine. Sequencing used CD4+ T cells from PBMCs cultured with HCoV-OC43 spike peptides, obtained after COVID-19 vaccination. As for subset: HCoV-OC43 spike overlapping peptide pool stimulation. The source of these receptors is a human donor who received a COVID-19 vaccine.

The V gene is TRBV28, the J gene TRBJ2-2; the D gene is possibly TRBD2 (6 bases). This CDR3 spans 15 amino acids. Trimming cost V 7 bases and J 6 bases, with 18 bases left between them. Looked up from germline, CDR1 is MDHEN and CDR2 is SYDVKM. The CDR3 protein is CASTLGGATPGELFF. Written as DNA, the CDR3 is TGTGCCAGCACCCTCGGAGGGGCGACGCCCGGGGAGCTGTTTTTT.

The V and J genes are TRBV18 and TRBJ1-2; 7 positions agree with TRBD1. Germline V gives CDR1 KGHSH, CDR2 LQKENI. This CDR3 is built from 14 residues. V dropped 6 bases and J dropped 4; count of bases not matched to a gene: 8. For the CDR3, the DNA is TGTGCCAGCTCTCATGACAGGGATCCCTATGGCTACACCTTC. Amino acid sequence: CASSHDRDPYGYTF.

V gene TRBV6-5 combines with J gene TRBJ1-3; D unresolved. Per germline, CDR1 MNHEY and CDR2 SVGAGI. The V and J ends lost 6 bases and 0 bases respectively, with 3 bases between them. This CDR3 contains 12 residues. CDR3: CASRLSGNTIYF. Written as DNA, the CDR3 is TGTGCCAGCAGGCTCTCTGGAAACACCATATATTTT.

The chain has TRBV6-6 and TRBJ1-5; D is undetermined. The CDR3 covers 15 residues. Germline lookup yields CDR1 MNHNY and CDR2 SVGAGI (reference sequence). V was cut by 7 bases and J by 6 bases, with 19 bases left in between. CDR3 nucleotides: TGTGCCAGCACATCCTACTCAGGTTCGGGTCAGCCCCAGCATTTT. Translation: CASTSYSGSGQPQHF.

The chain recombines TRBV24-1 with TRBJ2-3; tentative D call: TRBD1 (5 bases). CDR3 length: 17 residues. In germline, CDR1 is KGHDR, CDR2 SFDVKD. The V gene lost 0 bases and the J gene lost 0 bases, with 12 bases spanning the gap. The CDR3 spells CATSDLQTASSTDTQYF. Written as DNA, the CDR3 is TGTGCCACCAGTGATTTGCAGACAGCTTCTAGCACAGATACGCAGTATTTT.

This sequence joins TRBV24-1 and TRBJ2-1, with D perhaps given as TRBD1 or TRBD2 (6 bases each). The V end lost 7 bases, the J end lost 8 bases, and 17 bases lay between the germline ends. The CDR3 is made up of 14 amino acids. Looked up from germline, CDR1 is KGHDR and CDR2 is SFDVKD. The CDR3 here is CATSKVGGGHEQFF. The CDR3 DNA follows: TGTGCCACCAGCAAAGTGGGGGGCGGGCATGAGCAGTTCTTC.

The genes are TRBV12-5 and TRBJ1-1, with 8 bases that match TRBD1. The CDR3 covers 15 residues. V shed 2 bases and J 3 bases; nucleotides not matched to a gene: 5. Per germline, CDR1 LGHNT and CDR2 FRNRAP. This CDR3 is CASGLPGGRYTEAFF. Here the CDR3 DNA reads TGTGCTAGTGGTTTGCCAGGGGGCCGGTACACTGAAGCTTTCTTT.

The CDR3 here is CASSLNGLNTEAFF. The CDR3 DNA sequence: TGTGCCAGCAGCTTAAATGGACTGAACACTGAAGCTTTCTTT. V is TRBV7-3 and J is TRBJ1-1; D gene uncertain. Trimming stripped 1 base from V and 0 bases from J, with 6 bases between. CDR1 is SGHTA, CDR2 FQGTGA, per germline. The length of the CDR3 is 14 residues.

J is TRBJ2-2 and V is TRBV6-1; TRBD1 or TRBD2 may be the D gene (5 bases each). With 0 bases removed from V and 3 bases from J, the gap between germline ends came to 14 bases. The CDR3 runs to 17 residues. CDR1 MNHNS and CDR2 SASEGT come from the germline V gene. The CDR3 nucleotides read TGTGCCAGCAGTGAAGCGCGATGGGGGAAGGACACCGGGGAGCTGTTTTTT. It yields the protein CASSEARWGKDTGELFF.